This T cell receptor (beta chain) was sequenced in a study of tumor and adjacent non-tumor tissue in lung cancer. Study background: There were approximately twelve adenocarcinoma, 2 squamous cell carcinoma and 1 small cell lung cancer cases. The patients, 9 to 11 men and a few women, were 31 to 76 with stage I to III disease. Study outcomes and limitations: Shorter survival was associated with higher TCR diversity in tumors. Tumor repertoires had a smaller top 100 clone share than normal lung.

This clonotype was seen many times. Its antigen is unidentified. The length of the CDR3 is 15 residues. Germline CDR1 and CDR2: LGHNA and YSLEER. Trimming removed 0 bases from V and 11 bases from J; junction bases left unmatched: 10. A modified ARM-PCR protocol with three rounds of nested PCR amplified TCRbeta. TCRdb redid the calling of the multiplex PCR reads with MiXCR, one entry per CDR3 protein. The table records 75,000 to 95,000 distinct CDR3 sequences, approximately 65% of them present only once. No cell sorting was done before RNA was extracted from the tissue. V gene TRBV4-3 combines with J gene TRBJ2-1; TRBD1 agrees at 7 bases. The sequence was obtained from a man aged 60-69 years with non-small cell lung cancer. What was sequenced was lung tumor tissue. The CDR3, as DNA: TGCGCCAGCAGCCAAGATTTCGAGGGGGCATTTAAGCAGTTCTTC. This encodes CASSQDFEGAFKQFF.